This T cell receptor beta chain comes out of a study of CD8 T cells in ankylosing spondylitis. A single record per CDR3 protein comes from TCRdb applying MiXCR to the 5' RACE reads. The sample consists of approximately 200,000 distinct CDR3 sequences, about 13% of them appearing once. Germline assignment: CDR1 SNHLY and CDR2 FYNNEI. The junction had 8 bases not matched to a gene; V was cut back by 11 bases and J by 6 bases. The CDR3 extends over 12 amino acids. This clonotype was counted a few times. Its antigen is unknown. Study-wide findings and caveats: Reportedly, significant enrichment of disease-linked clones occurred in matched ankylosing spondylitis synovial fluid. Blood from ankylosing spondylitis patients appeared to carry a characteristic roughly eight-variant TCR beta motif. Disease-linked clones were CD8+ and relatively rare in peripheral blood.

The clonotype was recovered from a male donor with ankylosing spondylitis or in good health (not recorded which). This chain links TRBV2 with TRBJ2-3; 7 bases line up with TRBD2. Sequencing was done on a sample of blood, either unsorted or a sorted T cell fraction (not recorded which). The DNA of the CDR3 is TGTGCCCTCGAAAGGGAGGGGGATACGCAGTATTTT. Residues: CALEREGDTQYF.